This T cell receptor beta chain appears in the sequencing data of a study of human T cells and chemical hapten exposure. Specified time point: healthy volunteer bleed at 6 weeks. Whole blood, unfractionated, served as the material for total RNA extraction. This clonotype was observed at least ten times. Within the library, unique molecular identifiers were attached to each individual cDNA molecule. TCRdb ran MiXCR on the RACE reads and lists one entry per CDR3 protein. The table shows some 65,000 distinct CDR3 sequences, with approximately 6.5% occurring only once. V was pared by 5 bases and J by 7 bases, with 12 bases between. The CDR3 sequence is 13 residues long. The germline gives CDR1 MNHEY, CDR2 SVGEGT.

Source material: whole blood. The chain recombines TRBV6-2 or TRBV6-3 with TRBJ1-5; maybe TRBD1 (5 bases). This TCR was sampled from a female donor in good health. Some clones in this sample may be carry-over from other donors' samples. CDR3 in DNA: TGTGCCAGCAGTCCCTGGGGGGGGCAGCCCCAGCATTTT. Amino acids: CASSPWGGQPQHF.